These T cell receptor beta chains were read from a single sample in a study of shared clonotypes between healthy human individuals. TCRdb keeps only in-frame clones here, not all; method: immunoSEQ multiplex PCR. Of some 2,100,000 clones detected, around 95% appear once; the ten largest clones hold more than 0.1%. Specimen: naive CD4+ T cells sorted from blood. These receptor sequences come from a man in his late teens or twenties in good health. The CDR3 runs from the conserved cysteine through the conserved F or W. D genes are given only for firm matches. Clone size is stated in some rows and not others, as once, few, many or a class when expanded.

j_call v_call d_call clone_size cdr3_aa cdr3_nt
TRBJ2-5 TRBV7-9 NA NA CASSSGFRVEGETQYF TGTGCCAGCAGCAGCGGGTTCAGGGTCGAGGGAGAGACCCAGTACTTC
TRBJ2-6 TRBV19 TRBD1 NA CASSPTGGTGANVLTF TGTGCCAGTAGTCCGACAGGGGGAACTGGGGCCAACGTCCTGACTTTC
TRBJ2-6 TRBV28 NA NA CAVGVSGANVLTF TGTGCCGTAGGGGTCTCTGGGGCCAACGTCCTGACTTTC
TRBJ2-1 TRBV11-2 TRBD2 NA CASSSTGTSGSYSYNEQFF TGTGCCAGCAGCTCGACCGGGACTAGCGGGAGCTATTCCTACAATGAGCAGTTCTTC
TRBJ2-1 TRBV5-4 TRBD2 NA CASSAGLAAYNEQFF TGTGCCAGCAGCGCGGGACTAGCGGCCTACAATGAGCAGTTCTTC
TRBJ2-5 TRBV7-9 NA NA CASSSGEKGHQETQYF TGTGCCAGCAGCTCTGGTGAAAAGGGCCACCAAGAGACCCAGTACTTC
TRBJ1-6 TRBV19 TRBD1 NA CASSSGQDNSPLHF TGTGCCAGTAGTAGCGGACAGGATAATTCACCCCTCCACTTT
TRBJ1-1 TRBV5-1 TRBD1 NA CASSLPLTGTEAFF TGCGCCAGCAGCTTGCCCTTGACAGGGACTGAAGCTTTCTTT
TRBJ2-7 TRBV4-3 NA NA CASVTGGTYEQYF TGCGCCAGCGTGACAGGAGGGACCTACGAGCAGTACTTC
TRBJ1-2 TRBV4-1 NA NA CASSQPPTGTYGYTF TGCGCCAGCAGCCAACCCCCGACAGGCACCTATGGCTACACCTTC
TRBJ1-6 TRBV6-1 NA NA CASSEGQNSPLHF TGTGCCAGCAGTGAGGGACAAAATTCACCCCTCCACTTT
TRBJ1-1 TRBV6-1 TRBD1 NA CASSSTGAVNTEAFF TGTGCCAGCAGTTCCACAGGGGCAGTGAACACTGAAGCTTTCTTT
TRBJ2-2 TRBV7-9 TRBD1 NA CASSTSGTGDTGELFF TGTGCCAGCAGCACCTCCGGGACAGGGGACACCGGGGAGCTGTTTTTT
TRBJ2-2 TRBV28 NA NA CASIGSPGELFF TGTGCCAGCATCGGGTCCCCCGGGGAGCTGTTTTTT
TRBJ2-7 TRBV7-2 NA NA CASSLRDTYEQYF TGTGCCAGCAGCTTGCGGGACACTTACGAGCAGTACTTC
TRBJ2-7 TRBV6-6 NA NA CASLKSDRSEQYF TGTGCCAGCCTGAAATCTGACAGGTCCGAGCAGTACTTC
TRBJ2-1 TRBV7-9 TRBD2 NA CASSLVLAGINEQFF TGTGCCAGCAGCTTAGTACTAGCGGGCATTAATGAGCAGTTCTTC
TRBJ2-7 TRBV7-2 TRBD2 NA CASSLTRTSGDSYEQYF TGTGCCAGCAGCTTAACTCGGACTAGCGGGGACTCCTACGAGCAGTACTTC
TRBJ1-4 TRBV23-1 TRBD1 once CASSQSQTGTDEKLFF TGCGCCAGCAGTCAATCTCAGACAGGGACAGATGAAAAACTGTTTTTT
TRBJ1-1 TRBV5-1 TRBD1 NA CASSFIRQGALNTEAFF TGCGCCAGCAGCTTCATCAGACAGGGGGCCCTGAACACTGAAGCTTTCTTT
TRBJ1-1 TRBV30 NA once CAWSPFQKGIGSTEAFF TGTGCCTGGAGCCCATTCCAGAAGGGCATTGGGTCGACTGAAGCTTTCTTT
TRBJ1-4 TRBV6-1 NA NA CASRRGDLGEKLFF TGTGCCAGCAGGAGGGGGGACCTTGGAGAAAAACTGTTTTTT
TRBJ2-3 TRBV28 TRBD2 NA CASSLLRGGSTDTQYF TGTGCCAGCAGTTTACTGCGGGGGGGGAGCACAGATACGCAGTATTTT
TRBJ2-7 TRBV23-1 NA NA CASSQPSSAREQYF TGCGCCAGCAGTCAACCTAGTTCAGCACGCGAGCAGTACTTC
TRBJ2-7 TRBV7-2 TRBD1 NA CASSLEGGVHYEQYF TGTGCCAGCAGCTTAGAAGGGGGCGTTCACTACGAGCAGTACTTC
TRBJ2-7 TRBV28 NA NA CASNNRVPYEQYF TGTGCCAGCAATAACAGGGTCCCCTACGAGCAGTACTTC
TRBJ1-2 TRBV10-3 NA NA CAISDEANYGYTF TGTGCCATCAGTGATGAAGCTAACTATGGCTACACCTTC
TRBJ2-7 TRBV11-2 TRBD2 NA CASRGLAGAYEQYF TGTGCCAGCAGGGGACTAGCGGGCGCCTACGAGCAGTACTTC
TRBJ2-5 TRBV9 NA NA CASSVGPLGETQYF TGTGCCAGCAGCGTGGGGCCTCTGGGGGAGACCCAGTACTTC
TRBJ2-7 TRBV11-2 TRBD1 NA CASSFRRDSLYEQYF TGTGCCAGCAGCTTTCGCAGGGACAGCCTGTACGAGCAGTACTTC
TRBJ2-7 TRBV4-1 TRBD2 NA CASSTSGGANEQYF TGCGCCAGCAGCACGAGCGGGGGGGCAAACGAGCAGTACTTC
TRBJ2-2 TRBV5-1 NA NA CASSLVGAVGTGELFF TGCGCCAGCAGCTTGGTAGGTGCGGTGGGGACCGGGGAGCTGTTTTTT
TRBJ2-2 TRBV7-2 NA NA CASSLVAASTGELFF TGTGCCAGCAGCTTAGTGGCGGCGAGCACCGGGGAGCTGTTTTTT
TRBJ2-2 TRBV19 NA NA CASSIKKGELFF TGTGCCAGTAGTATTAAGAAGGGGGAGCTGTTTTTT
TRBJ1-2 TRBV6-6 NA NA CASMGGYTF TGTGCCAGCATGGGGGGCTACACCTTC
TRBJ2-7 TRBV10-3 NA NA CAISESGETYEQYF TGTGCCATCAGTGAGTCCGGAGAGACCTACGAGCAGTACTTC
TRBJ2-2 TRBV11-3 NA NA CASMGPDHGELFF TGTGCCAGCATGGGACCGGATCACGGGGAGCTGTTTTTT
TRBJ1-2 TRBV5-1 NA NA CASSLEDSSYGYTF TGCGCCAGCAGCTTGGAGGACAGTAGCTATGGCTACACCTTC
TRBJ2-1 TRBV7-2 NA NA CASSPRTALEQFF TGTGCCAGCAGCCCACGGACAGCGCTAGAGCAGTTCTTC